These T cell receptor beta chains were read from a single sample in a study of breast tumors, draining lymph nodes, adjacent tissues. A single record per CDR3 protein comes from TCRdb applying MiXCR to the multiplex PCR reads. This table has around 290,000 distinct CDR3 sequences, 30% appearing once. Sequencing was carried out using axillary lymph node tissue. The origin of the receptors is a female donor with breast cancer. Some clones in this sample may be carry-over from other donors' samples. CDR3s include the opening cysteine and the closing phenylalanine or tryptophan. The order of the fields is clone size, D gene, V gene, J gene, CDR3 protein, CDR3 DNA. The D gene is left open where the match is weak. The listing skips clone size in some rows; elsewhere it reads once, few, many or a size class.

clone size: NA; D gene: NA; V gene: TRBV30; J gene: TRBJ1-1; CDR3 protein: CAWSVVGQAFF; CDR3 DNA: TGTGCCTGGAGTGTAGTAGGACAAGCTTTCTTT
clone size: many; D gene: TRBD2; V gene: TRBV20-1; J gene: TRBJ2-1; CDR3 protein: CSGLAGPDEQFF; CDR3 DNA: TGCAGTGGGCTAGCGGGTCCCGATGAGCAGTTCTTC
clone size: many; D gene: TRBD2; V gene: TRBV10-1; J gene: TRBJ2-1; CDR3 protein: CASRASGSYEQFF; CDR3 DNA: TGCGCCAGTAGGGCTAGCGGGAGTTATGAGCAGTTCTTC
clone size: NA; D gene: NA; V gene: TRBV7-6; J gene: TRBJ2-3; CDR3 protein: CASSSGRGLLDTQYF; CDR3 DNA: TGTGCCAGCAGCTCAGGACGGGGTCTTCTCGATACGCAGTATTTT
clone size: many; D gene: NA; V gene: TRBV7-9; J gene: TRBJ1-2; CDR3 protein: CASSLAEGLAYGYTF; CDR3 DNA: TGTGCCAGCAGCTTAGCGGAGGGTTTAGCCTATGGCTACACCTTC
clone size: NA; D gene: TRBD2; V gene: TRBV24-1; J gene: TRBJ2-3; CDR3 protein: CATRTSGSGDTQYF; CDR3 DNA: TGTGCCACCAGAACTAGCGGGAGTGGAGATACGCAGTATTTT
clone size: NA; D gene: TRBD2; V gene: TRBV3-1; J gene: TRBJ2-1; CDR3 protein: CASSQQTSGNEQFF; CDR3 DNA: TGTGCCAGCAGCCAACAGACTAGCGGCAATGAGCAGTTCTTC
clone size: many; D gene: TRBD1; V gene: TRBV5-1; J gene: TRBJ1-3; CDR3 protein: CASSLETGVFGNTIYF; CDR3 DNA: TGCGCCAGCAGCTTGGAGACAGGGGTATTCGGAAACACCATATATTTT
clone size: few; D gene: NA; V gene: TRBV28; J gene: TRBJ1-5; CDR3 protein: CASSSINQPQHF; CDR3 DNA: TGTGCCAGCAGTAGTATCAATCAGCCCCAGCATTTT
clone size: NA; D gene: TRBD2; V gene: TRBV25-1; J gene: TRBJ2-1; CDR3 protein: CASRGTEGLAYNEQFF; CDR3 DNA: TGTGCCAGCAGGGGGACAGAGGGACTAGCTTACAATGAGCAGTTCTTC
clone size: many; D gene: TRBD2; V gene: TRBV10-3; J gene: TRBJ2-7; CDR3 protein: CAISSRTSGAYYEQYF; CDR3 DNA: TGTGCCATCAGTTCCAGGACTAGCGGGGCATACTACGAGCAGTACTTC
clone size: few; D gene: NA; V gene: TRBV2; J gene: TRBJ1-3; CDR3 protein: CASSEAFIRAGNTIYF; CDR3 DNA: TGTGCCAGCAGTGAAGCGTTTATAAGAGCTGGAAACACCATATATTTT
clone size: NA; D gene: NA; V gene: TRBV11-2; J gene: TRBJ2-1; CDR3 protein: CASSLAGTVYNEQFF; CDR3 DNA: TGTGCCAGCAGCTTAGCAGGAACTGTCTACAATGAGCAGTTCTTC
clone size: many; D gene: NA; V gene: TRBV29-1; J gene: TRBJ2-3; CDR3 protein: CSVEGERTDTQYF; CDR3 DNA: TGCAGCGTTGAGGGGGAGCGCACAGATACGCAGTATTTT
clone size: many; D gene: TRBD2; V gene: TRBV7-8; J gene: TRBJ2-7; CDR3 protein: CASSLGGLAGASYEQYF; CDR3 DNA: TGTGCCAGCAGCTTAGGCGGACTAGCGGGAGCATCCTACGAGCAGTACTTC
clone size: many; D gene: NA; V gene: TRBV6-6; J gene: TRBJ2-1; CDR3 protein: CASRRKGGDSYNEQFF; CDR3 DNA: TGTGCCAGCCGTAGAAAGGGGGGAGATTCCTACAATGAGCAGTTCTTC
clone size: many; D gene: NA; V gene: TRBV5-5; J gene: TRBJ1-2; CDR3 protein: CASSLVGGSGYGYTF; CDR3 DNA: TGTGCCAGCAGCTTGGTGGGAGGTTCGGGCTATGGCTACACCTTC
clone size: many; D gene: TRBD2; V gene: TRBV12-3/TRBV12-4; J gene: TRBJ2-1; CDR3 protein: CASSQLAGSYNEQFF; CDR3 DNA: TGTGCCAGCAGTCAGCTAGCGGGGTCCTACAATGAGCAGTTCTTC
clone size: many; D gene: NA; V gene: TRBV7-9; J gene: TRBJ1-2; CDR3 protein: CASSYEGRRYGYTF; CDR3 DNA: TGTGCCAGCAGCTATGAGGGAAGGAGGTATGGCTACACCTTC
clone size: NA; D gene: NA; V gene: TRBV28; J gene: TRBJ2-2; CDR3 protein: CASRDQNTGELFF; CDR3 DNA: TGTGCCAGCAGGGACCAAAACACCGGGGAGCTGTTTTTT
clone size: many; D gene: NA; V gene: TRBV12-3/TRBV12-4; J gene: TRBJ2-2; CDR3 protein: CASSLGLTGELFF; CDR3 DNA: TGTGCCAGCAGTTTGGGTCTAACCGGGGAGCTGTTTTTT
clone size: many; D gene: TRBD1; V gene: TRBV4-3; J gene: TRBJ2-5; CDR3 protein: CASSQDRGFQETQYF; CDR3 DNA: TGCGCCAGCAGCCAGGACAGGGGTTTCCAAGAGACCCAGTACTTC
clone size: few; D gene: NA; V gene: TRBV11-3; J gene: TRBJ2-7; CDR3 protein: CASSLASSASYEQYF; CDR3 DNA: TGTGCCAGCAGCTTAGCGTCTAGCGCCTCCTACGAGCAGTACTTC
clone size: few; D gene: NA; V gene: TRBV9; J gene: TRBJ2-1; CDR3 protein: CASSAMTQYNEQSF; CDR3 DNA: TGTGCCAGCAGCGCTATGACCCAATACAATGAGCAGTCCTTC
clone size: many; D gene: TRBD1; V gene: TRBV12-3/TRBV12-4; J gene: TRBJ1-2; CDR3 protein: CASSSPWTGNGYTF; CDR3 DNA: TGTGCCAGCAGTTCCCCCTGGACAGGGAATGGCTACACCTTC
clone size: many; D gene: TRBD2; V gene: TRBV15; J gene: TRBJ2-2; CDR3 protein: CATSRASGSPNTGELFF; CDR3 DNA: TGTGCCACCAGCAGAGCCAGCGGGAGTCCGAACACCGGGGAGCTGTTTTTT
clone size: NA; D gene: TRBD1; V gene: TRBV6-5; J gene: TRBJ2-7; CDR3 protein: CASSFYKPGQVDYEQYF; CDR3 DNA: TGTGCCAGCAGTTTCTACAAACCGGGACAGGTGGACTACGAGCAGTACTTC
clone size: many; D gene: NA; V gene: TRBV3-1; J gene: TRBJ2-7; CDR3 protein: CASTDRGGEQYF; CDR3 DNA: TGTGCCAGCACCGACCGGGGAGGTGAGCAGTACTTC
clone size: NA; D gene: NA; V gene: TRBV7-7; J gene: TRBJ2-3; CDR3 protein: CAPGAFTDTQYF; CDR3 DNA: TGTGCTCCGGGAGCTTTCACGGATACGCAGTATTTT
clone size: NA; D gene: TRBD2; V gene: TRBV2; J gene: TRBJ2-5; CDR3 protein: CASTGTRLGTQYF; CDR3 DNA: TGTGCCAGCACCGGGACTAGGTTAGGTACCCAGTACTTC
clone size: many; D gene: NA; V gene: TRBV12-3/TRBV12-4; J gene: TRBJ2-7; CDR3 protein: CASTLEGRSYEQYF; CDR3 DNA: TGTGCCAGCACCCTAGAGGGACGGAGCTACGAGCAGTACTTC
clone size: NA; D gene: TRBD1; V gene: TRBV6-6; J gene: TRBJ1-4; CDR3 protein: CASSPHRGRTTNEKLFF; CDR3 DNA: TGTGCCAGCAGTCCGCACAGGGGGCGCACAACTAATGAAAAACTGTTTTTT
clone size: NA; D gene: NA; V gene: TRBV27; J gene: TRBJ2-2; CDR3 protein: CASRPQQGPGELFF; CDR3 DNA: TGTGCCAGCAGGCCACAGCAGGGTCCCGGGGAGCTGTTTTTT
clone size: NA; D gene: TRBD2; V gene: TRBV7-8; J gene: TRBJ2-3; CDR3 protein: CASSAGLAGYTQCF; CDR3 DNA: TGTGCCAGCAGCGCCGGACTAGCGGGCTATACGCAGTGTTTT
clone size: NA; D gene: TRBD1; V gene: TRBV27; J gene: TRBJ1-2; CDR3 protein: CASSLYPPDRVLWGYTF; CDR3 DNA: TGTGCCAGCAGTTTATACCCTCCGGACAGGGTGCTTTGGGGCTACACCTTC
clone size: many; D gene: NA; V gene: TRBV24-1; J gene: TRBJ2-1; CDR3 protein: CATAGLAYNEQFF; CDR3 DNA: TGTGCCACCGCGGGATTGGCCTACAATGAGCAGTTCTTC
clone size: few; D gene: TRBD1; V gene: TRBV27; J gene: TRBJ2-7; CDR3 protein: CASRRDSTQQYF; CDR3 DNA: TGTGCCAGCAGGAGGGACAGCACTCAGCAGTACTTC
clone size: NA; D gene: NA; V gene: TRBV29-1; J gene: TRBJ1-2; CDR3 protein: CSVPGEGLVYGYTF; CDR3 DNA: TGCAGCGTTCCCGGGGAGGGGCTGGTCTACGGCTACACCTTC
clone size: many; D gene: NA; V gene: TRBV12-3/TRBV12-4; J gene: TRBJ2-3; CDR3 protein: CASSFGQSDTQYF; CDR3 DNA: TGTGCCAGCAGCTTCGGACAGTCCGATACGCAGTATTTT
clone size: NA; D gene: NA; V gene: TRBV2; J gene: TRBJ2-3; CDR3 protein: CASSASVLSTDTQYF; CDR3 DNA: TGTGCCAGCAGTGCTAGCGTCCTTAGCACAGATACGCAGTATTTT
clone size: many; D gene: NA; V gene: TRBV24-1; J gene: TRBJ1-2; CDR3 protein: CATSDSQGWRNYGYTF; CDR3 DNA: TGTGCCACCAGTGATTCACAGGGTTGGCGAAACTATGGCTACACCTTC
clone size: many; D gene: NA; V gene: TRBV7-2; J gene: TRBJ2-2; CDR3 protein: CASSRDRTDTGELFF; CDR3 DNA: TGTGCCAGCAGCCGAGACAGGACCGACACCGGGGAGCTGTTTTTT
clone size: many; D gene: TRBD1; V gene: TRBV6-5; J gene: TRBJ1-6; CDR3 protein: CASSYSNLPGGNSPLHF; CDR3 DNA: TGTGCCAGCAGTTACTCGAACCTCCCAGGGGGTAATTCACCCCTCCACTTT
clone size: many; D gene: NA; V gene: TRBV5-6; J gene: TRBJ2-7; CDR3 protein: CASSLGGPTYEQYF; CDR3 DNA: TGTGCCAGCAGCTTGGGGGGACCCACCTACGAGCAGTACTTC